These 21 T cell receptor beta chains came from one sample sequenced in a study of blood T cell repertoires in COVID-19. The data were produced by immunoSEQ multiplex PCR, yet TCRdb's version contains in-frame clones alone and is incomplete. The sample yields a few hundred thousand clones, 85% to 90% seen once. Material for sequencing was peripheral blood. These receptors all come from a woman aged 45-65 years with COVID-19, enrolled during active disease.

The V gene is TRBV6-5, the J gene TRBJ2-3; D perhaps matches TRBD2 (5 bases). This CDR3 is 15 amino acids long. CDR1 and CDR2 from the germline V gene are MNHEY and SVGAGI. The V end lost 8 bases, the J end lost 2 bases, and 17 bases lay between the germline ends. CDR3: CASRGLGMVTDTQYF. The CDR3 DNA sequence: TGTGCCAGCCGGGGTCTCGGCATGGTCACAGATACGCAGTATTTT.

This clone came up a few times. The same CDR3 arises from other DNA sequences in this sample as well. The gene calls are TRBV12-3 or TRBV12-4 and TRBJ1-1; D is undetermined. CDR3 length equals 13 residues. The V and J ends lost 2 bases and 2 bases respectively, with 6 bases between them. For the CDR3, the DNA is TGTGCCAGCAGTTTATCCACAAACACTGAAGCTTTCTTT. Residues: CASSLSTNTEAFF.

The chain employs TRBV27 and TRBJ2-1; 7 bases line up with TRBD1. The trim removed 6 bases at V and 7 bases at J, leaving 3 bases unmatched. CDR1 is MNHEY, CDR2 SMNVEV, per germline (reference sequence). The length of the CDR3 is 12 residues. The CDR3 here is CASRQQGNEQFF. The DNA of the CDR3 is TGTGCCAGCAGGCAACAGGGGAATGAGCAGTTCTTC.

The chain has TRBV19 and TRBJ2-7; 8 bases fit TRBD2. With V trimmed by 9 bases and J by 2 bases, 9 bases remained unmatched. The germline CDR1 and CDR2 sequences are LNHDA and SQIVND (reference sequence). There are 14 residues in the CDR3. The CDR3 DNA sequence: TGTGCCAGCTCCCGGGGGGGCAAGCCCTACGAGCAGTACTTC. The encoded protein is CASSRGGKPYEQYF.

This clone appeared once. V is TRBV5-3 and J is TRBJ1-5; 11 bases map to TRBD1. TRBV5-3 is treated as an ORF (open reading frame) with a function not yet certain. Germline trimming cut 9 bases from V and 6 bases from J; bases unmatched to any gene: 11. The CDR3 covers 15 residues. CDR3: CATLPGQGACQPQHF. The CDR3 DNA reads TGTGCCACTTTACCCGGACAGGGGGCCTGTCAGCCCCAGCATTTT.

V is TRBV5-4 and J is TRBJ2-7, with 7 bases fitting TRBD2. In germline, CDR1 is SGHNT, CDR2 YYREEE (reference sequence). J was trimmed by 2 bases and V by 5 bases; bases with no gene match: 7. The CDR3 is made up of 14 amino acids. In DNA, the CDR3 is TGTGCCAGCAGGAATCCTAGCGGTCCCTACGAGCAGTACTTC. As protein: CASRNPSGPYEQYF.

This chain connects TRBV5-6 to TRBJ2-3; TRBD2 aligns across 14 bases. Unmatched junction bases numbered 6, after V lost 1 base and J lost 5 bases. Germline CDR1 is SGHDT and CDR2 is YYEEEE. This CDR3 is 17 amino acids long. Written as DNA, the CDR3 is TGTGCCAGCAGCTTGAGAATGGGACTAGCGGGAGAAGATACGCAGTATTTT. Translating gives CASSLRMGLAGEDTQYF.

This chain joins TRBV6-5 and TRBJ2-1; 9 nucleotides agree with TRBD1. Germline lookup yields CDR1 MNHEY and CDR2 SVGAGI. The J segment lost 6 bases and the V segment lost 6 bases, leaving 3 bases of the junction unmatched. The CDR3 extends over 13 amino acids. The CDR3, as DNA: TGTGCCAGCAGGGTGACAGGGGGCAATGAGCAGTTCTTC. Protein sequence: CASRVTGGNEQFF.

A single count supports this clone. The chain has TRBV10-1 and TRBJ2-5; the D gene is possibly TRBD1 (5 bases). V was pared by 6 bases and J by 0 bases, with 14 bases between. Germline V gene data show CDR1 as WNHNN and CDR2 as SYGVQD (reference sequence). This CDR3 is built from 15 residues. The CDR3 bases are TGCGCCAGCAGCCCCCATAACAGGTACCAAGAGACCCAGTACTTC. This codes for CASSPHNRYQETQYF.

V usage is TRBV4-2 and J usage is TRBJ2-2; a possible D gene is TRBD1 (6 bases). The V end lost 0 bases, the J end lost 4 bases, and 15 bases lay between the germline ends. The CDR3 is 17 amino acids. Germline loops: CDR1 LGHNA, CDR2 YNFKEQ. The chain's CDR3 is CASSQDSRGSGTGELFF. In DNA form, the CDR3 reads TGTGCCAGCAGCCAAGACTCTAGGGGGAGTGGCACCGGGGAGCTGTTTTTT.

The gene calls are TRBV11-2 and TRBJ2-3; TRBD1 agrees at 10 bases. The V gene's germline CDR1 is SGHAT and CDR2 FQNNGV. The ends lost 2 bases at V and 7 bases at J; junction bases unmatched: 6. CDR3 length: 15 residues. The CDR3 coding sequence is TGTGCCAGCAGCTTATTTGACAGGGGGCTGAATACGCAGTATTTT. It specifies CASSLFDRGLNTQYF.

This clone was seen only once. This rearrangement joins TRBV19 to TRBJ2-7; 7 nucleotides match TRBD2. Germline lookup yields CDR1 LNHDA and CDR2 SQIVND (reference sequence). This CDR3 is 13 amino acids long. V was clipped by 8 bases and J by 3 bases; unmatched bases: 7. CDR3 residues: CASSASGDYEQYF. The CDR3 coding sequence is TGTGCCAGTTCTGCTAGCGGCGACTACGAGCAGTACTTC.

The rearrangement uses TRBV6-6 and TRBJ2-7; weak D call: TRBD2 (5 bases). Trimming cost V 5 bases and J 3 bases, with 17 bases left between them. Germline V lookup: CDR1 MNHNY, CDR2 SVGAGI (reference sequence). The CDR3 totals 15 residues. In DNA, the CDR3 is TGTGCCAGCAGTGCTCCTAGCCCTCGAGGCTACGAGCAGTACTTC. Translating gives CASSAPSPRGYEQYF.

The chain recombines TRBV10-3 with TRBJ1-5, with TRBD1 matching 7 bases. CDR3 length: 15 residues. Looked up from germline, CDR1 is ENHRY and CDR2 is SYGVKD. Trimming took 10 bases from V and 8 from J; bases not matched to a gene: 17. The CDR3 bases are TGTGCCACCCGAATTAAAGCAGGGGGTCGGGAGCCCCAGCATTTT. This codes for CATRIKAGGREPQHF.

The gene calls are TRBV11-1 and TRBJ2-5; possible D gene TRBD2, 6 bases. The CDR3 extends over 14 amino acids. Germline-derived CDR1 and CDR2 are SGHAT and FQDESV (reference sequence). V dropped 5 bases and J dropped 5 bases, with 15 bases sitting between them. CDR3 DNA: TGTGCCAGCAGCCCAGGACTGGCGGGGGAGACCCAGTACTTC. Amino acid sequence: CASSPGLAGETQYF.

The genes are TRBV10-3 and TRBJ1-1; 7 nucleotides match TRBD1. Germline V gene sequence: CDR1 ENHRY, CDR2 SYGVKD. V lost 6 bases and J lost 1; bases outside the gene matches: 5. This CDR3 comprises 14 residues. The CDR3 loop is CAISRDSSNTEAFF. CDR3 nucleotide sequence: TGTGCCATCAGCCGGGACAGCTCGAACACTGAAGCTTTCTTT.

The J gene is TRBJ2-7, the V gene TRBV2, with 8 bases that match TRBD1. The junction had 6 bases not matched to a gene; V was cut back by 6 bases and J by 5 bases. The CDR3 runs 13 residues. Germline values: CDR1 SNHLY, CDR2 FYNNEI. The CDR3 spells CASSYGQGDEQYF. The CDR3 region has the DNA TGTGCCAGCAGCTATGGACAGGGTGACGAGCAGTACTTC.

V and J are TRBV18 and TRBJ1-4; TRBD1 is a possible D gene (5 bases). Trimming pared 2 bases from V and 7 bases from J, leaving 17 bases between. The CDR3 runs to 16 residues. Germline CDR1 is KGHSH and CDR2 is LQKENI. The CDR3 loop reads CASSPTLGGTGEKLFF. DNA of the CDR3: TGTGCCAGCTCACCAACCTTGGGGGGTACGGGTGAAAAACTGTTTTTT. The full variable domain, rest sourced from reference TRBV18 and TRBJ1-4, is NAGVMQNPRHLVRRRGQEARLRCSPMKGHSHVYWYRQLPEEGLKFMVYLQKENIIDESGMPKERFSAEFPKEGPSILRIQQVVRGDSAAYFCASSPTLGGTGEKLFFGSGTQLSVL.

This clone was recorded once. The V gene is TRBV7-9, the J gene TRBJ1-5; unclear D gene. The CDR3 spans 13 residues. The V and J ends lost 4 bases and 1 base respectively, with 5 bases between them. Germline loops: CDR1 SEHNR, CDR2 FQNEAQ (reference sequence). DNA of the CDR3: TGTGCCAGCAGCTCGGAGAGCAATCAGCCCCAGCATTTT. Encoded protein: CASSSESNQPQHF.

Many counts were recorded for this clone. The rearrangement uses TRBV7-2 and TRBJ1-2, with 10 bases fitting TRBD1. The CDR3 loop spans 15 amino acids. Trimming took 5 bases from V and 6 from J; bases not matched to a gene: 9. Germline values: CDR1 SGHTA, CDR2 FQGNSA. CDR3 DNA: TGTGCCAGCAGCCTAATGACAGGGGGCGGGGATGGCTACACCTTC. Amino acids: CASSLMTGGGDGYTF.

The count of this clone is one. This chain uses TRBV5-4 with TRBJ2-7, with D possibly TRBD2 on 7 matching bases. The CDR3 is made up of 14 amino acids. V was clipped by 3 bases and J by 4 bases, with 14 bases between them. Germline V gene data show CDR1 as SGHNT and CDR2 as YYREEE (reference sequence). Written as DNA, the CDR3 is TGTGCCAGCAGCTGGGGAGGGGGTGAGTACGAGCAGTACTTC. This translates into CASSWGGGEYEQYF.